The 20 T cell receptor beta chains given below trace back to one sample, sequenced in a study of blood T cell repertoires in COVID-19. The repertoire was sequenced with immunoSEQ multiplex PCR; TCRdb's copy has only in-frame clones and lacks some. The profile shows 300,000 to 400,000 clones, 65% to 90% of them singletons. The sequencing sample was made of PBMCs or T cells enriched from blood (not recorded which). These receptors were collected from a woman between 40 and 55 years old with acute COVID-19.

The rearrangement links TRBV18 to TRBJ1-6; 10 bases match TRBD1. The V segment lost 5 bases and the J segment 7 bases; nucleotides outside the gene matches: 5. The germline V gene encodes CDR1 KGHSH and CDR2 LQKENI. The CDR3 runs to 15 residues. The CDR3 loop reads CASSFGQGGNSPLHF. The CDR3 region has the DNA TGTGCCAGCTCATTTGGACAGGGGGGGAATTCACCCCTCCACTTT.

The chain recombines TRBV4-2 with TRBJ2-5; 8 positions agree with TRBD1. CDR1 and CDR2 from the germline V gene are LGHNA and YNFKEQ. V dropped 6 bases and J dropped 2; count of bases not matched to a gene: 11. The CDR3 contains 16 residues. CDR3 region: CASRMDRASLQETQYF. In DNA form, the CDR3 reads TGTGCCAGCAGGATGGACAGGGCCTCCCTTCAAGAGACCCAGTACTTC.

This clone was counted once. The gene calls are TRBV3-1 (or the pseudogene TRBV3-2) and TRBJ2-2, with 10 bases lining up with TRBD2. CDR1 and CDR2 (germline): LGHDT, YNNKEL (reference sequence). J gave up 4 bases and V 2 bases, and 1 base lay outside the gene matches. The length of the CDR3 is 15 residues. The CDR3 bases are TGTGCCAGCAGCCAATCTAGCGGGAGCACCGGGGAGCTGTTTTTT. Amino acids: CASSQSSGSTGELFF.

The gene calls are TRBV7-8 and TRBJ1-5; a weak D match, TRBD1 (5 bases). The V and J ends lost 2 bases and 0 bases respectively, with 17 bases between them. The germline V gene has CDR1 SGHVS and CDR2 FQNEAQ. This CDR3 is 18 amino acids long. CDR3: CASSLSDRRYTSNQPQHF. The CDR3 nucleotides are TGTGCCAGCAGCTTAAGCGACAGAAGATACACTAGCAATCAGCCCCAGCATTTT. The variable domain in full, with the rest retrieved from reference TRBV7-8 and TRBJ1-5, is GAGVSQSPRYKVAKRGQDVALRCDPISGHVSLFWYQQALGQGPEFLTYFQNEAQLDKSGLPSDRFFAERPEGSVSTLKIQRTQQEDSAVYLCASSLSDRRYTSNQPQHFGDGTRLSIL.

The V and J genes are TRBV10-3 and TRBJ2-7; the D gene is possibly TRBD1 (7 bases). This CDR3 contains 14 residues. V lost 3 bases and J lost 5, with 14 bases in between. CDR1 is ENHRY, CDR2 SYGVKD, per germline. CDR3: CAISDGRQGNEQYF. CDR3 in DNA: TGTGCCATCAGTGACGGGAGACAGGGCAACGAGCAGTACTTC.

V gene TRBV19 combines with J gene TRBJ1-1; 7 positions match TRBD1. This CDR3 has 15 amino acids. Germline lookup yields CDR1 LNHDA and CDR2 SQIVND (reference sequence). Trimming removed 6 bases from V and 0 bases from J; junction bases left unmatched: 7. CDR3 residues: CASRLRQGVNTEAFF. The CDR3 DNA sequence: TGTGCCAGTAGGCTACGACAGGGTGTGAACACTGAAGCTTTCTTT.

The chain recombines TRBV18 with TRBJ2-1, with 10 bases that match TRBD1. The CDR3 loop spans 16 amino acids. Looked up from germline, CDR1 is KGHSH and CDR2 is LQKENI. V lost 3 bases and J lost 7; bases outside the gene matches: 9. CDR3 residues: CASSPAGTGVGNEQFF. As DNA, the CDR3 is TGTGCCAGCTCACCTGCCGGGACAGGGGTGGGGAATGAGCAGTTCTTC.

This chain joins TRBV5-1 and TRBJ2-5; D is uncertain. The CDR3 consists of 12 residues. Germline V gives CDR1 SGHRS, CDR2 YFSETQ. V was shortened by 4 bases and J by 3 bases, with 7 bases between the two germline ends. CDR3 region: CASSHPEETQYF. CDR3 coding DNA: TGCGCCAGCAGCCACCCAGAAGAGACCCAGTACTTC.

The chain has TRBV7-2 and TRBJ1-5; D gene ambiguous. Germline CDR1 and CDR2: SGHTA and FQGNSA. The ends were cut back, 2 bases at V and 3 bases at J, with 11 bases in the middle. CDR3 size: 15 residues. The CDR3 nucleotides are TGTGCCAGCAGCTTAAATCCAGGCTCCAATCAGCCCCAGCATTTT. Encoded protein: CASSLNPGSNQPQHF.

J is TRBJ1-2 and V is TRBV28, with a tentative D call TRBD1 (6 bases). Trimming took 6 bases from V and 5 from J, leaving 16 bases between them. The V gene's germline CDR1 is MDHEN and CDR2 SYDVKM. The CDR3 covers 14 residues. The DNA of the CDR3 is TGTGCCAGCAGACGCTCAGGGGAGGGGTATGGCTACACCTTC. It translates to CASRRSGEGYGYTF.

The CDR3 DNA reads TGTGCCAGCAGCTTATACGGAGAACAGGGGAGGAACACTGAAGCTTTCTTT. Translation: CASSLYGEQGRNTEAFF. This sequence joins TRBV7-3 and TRBJ1-1, with 7 bases fitting TRBD1. Germline trimming cut 2 bases from V and 1 base from J; bases unmatched to any gene: 10. CDR3 length: 17 amino acids. CDR1 and CDR2 (germline): SGHTA, FQGTGA.

V is TRBV20-1 and J is TRBJ1-2, with D perhaps TRBD1 (6 bases). Deletions cut 3 bases from V and 8 bases from J, with 10 bases between. CDR3 size: 11 residues. In germline, CDR1 is DFQATT, CDR2 SNEGSKA (reference sequence). The CDR3 DNA is TGCAGTGCTAGGGGACAAGTGGGCTACACCTTC. It is translated as CSARGQVGYTF.

The V gene is TRBV21-1, the J gene TRBJ1-1; the table assigns TRBD1, which was not confirmed against the DNA. TRBV21-1 is deemed a pseudogene. The CDR3 loop spans 11 amino acids. The CDR3 sequence is CASSRHTEAFF. Written as DNA, the CDR3 is TGTGCCAGCAGCAGGCACACTGAAGCTTTCTTT.

CDR3 DNA: TGCGCCAGCAGCCAAGATGGGCAGCCGAGCTCCTATAATTCACCCCTCCACTTT. Translated: CASSQDGQPSSYNSPLHF. The chain uses TRBV4-3 and TRBJ1-6; no reliable D call. Per the germline V gene, CDR1 is LGHNA and CDR2 is YSLEER. The CDR3 spans 18 residues. V lost 0 bases and J 0 bases, leaving 12 bases between the germline ends.

The CDR3 sequence: CASSQGVNRALEQYF. DNA for the CDR3: TGTGCCAGCAGCCAAGGGGTTAACAGGGCTCTCGAGCAGTACTTC. V is TRBV3-1 (or the pseudogene TRBV3-2) and J is TRBJ2-7; the D gene is possibly TRBD1 (6 bases). Germline values: CDR1 LGHDT, CDR2 YNNKEL (reference sequence). This CDR3 has 15 amino acids. Trimming shortened V by 1 base and J by 6 bases, and 16 bases separated the two germline ends.

The rearrangement joins TRBV27 to TRBJ1-1, with a tentative D call TRBD1 (6 bases). V lost 8 bases to trimming and J lost 5 bases, with 30 bases between them. This CDR3 contains 18 residues. In germline, CDR1 is MNHEY, CDR2 SMNVEV (reference sequence). The CDR3, as DNA: TGTGCCAGCGAGGCGCGGGGGGCGCGGGGTAACTTCCCGACTGAAGCTTTCTTT. It translates to CASEARGARGNFPTEAFF.

In this sample, this clone turned up a few times. The chain carries TRBV13 and TRBJ1-6; D may be TRBD1 (6 bases). The CDR3 consists of 15 residues. Germline V CDR1 and CDR2: PRHDT, FYEKMQ (reference sequence). The V gene lost 2 bases and the J gene lost 7 bases, with 12 bases spanning the gap. DNA for the CDR3: TGTGCCAGCAGCTTACGGACAGCAATGAATTCACCCCTCCACTTT. It translates to CASSLRTAMNSPLHF.

The chain carries TRBV7-2 and TRBJ1-3; no clear D gene. The CDR3 runs 16 residues. The V gene's germline CDR1 is SGHTA and CDR2 FQGNSA. V was shortened by 5 bases and J by 2 bases, with 16 bases between the two germline ends. The CDR3 sequence is CASSPRGISTGNTIYF. The CDR3 region has the DNA TGTGCCAGCAGCCCCCGCGGCATCTCAACTGGAAACACCATATATTTT. Full variable domain (remainder filled in from reference TRBV7-2 and TRBJ1-3): GAGVSQSPSNKVTEKGKDVELRCDPISGHTALYWYRQSLGQGLEFLIYFQGNSAPDKSGLPSDRFSAERTGGSVSTLTIQRTQQEDSAVYLCASSPRGISTGNTIYFGEGSWLTVV.

This clone was seen only once. The sample holds other DNA sequences that translate to the same CDR3. This chain links TRBV5-1 with TRBJ2-7; TRBD2 aligns across 11 bases. This CDR3 is built from 14 residues. CDR1 and CDR2 from the germline V gene are SGHRS and YFSETQ. The ends lost 2 bases at V and 3 bases at J; junction bases unmatched: 1. The chain's CDR3 is CASSLGTSGYEQYF. In DNA, the CDR3 is TGCGCCAGCAGCTTAGGGACTAGCGGCTACGAGCAGTACTTC.

The chain uses TRBV7-8 and TRBJ2-5, with D possibly TRBD2 on 6 matching bases. Germline V gene sequence: CDR1 SGHVS, CDR2 FQNEAQ. Trimming shortened V by 5 bases and J by 1 base, and 8 bases separated the two germline ends. The CDR3 contains 13 residues. The CDR3 DNA is TGTGCCAGCAGCCTGGGACTCCAAGAGACCCAGTACTTC. Translating it yields CASSLGLQETQYF.